This record covers a single TCR beta chain. There are a few counts of this clone. The antigen this receptor binds is unknown. No clone much larger than this one lies a single base away; base qualities are absent. The time point label of this sample denotes: 4 weeks on oral tofacitinib. Sample treatment or condition, as interpreted from the label and publication: oral pan-JAK inhibitor, 5-10 mg twice daily. Lesional scalp punch biopsies and peripheral blood were collected from alopecia areata patients. PBMCs were isolated by density centrifugation and stained for CD3, CD4 and CD8, and CD4+ and CD8+ T cells were sorted on a FACSAria. This entry comes from a study of CD8+ T cells in alopecia areata (dated 2018 in TCRdb). For context, the study as a whole: Treated patients were enrolled in an open-label pilot trial of oral tofacitinib, 5 to 10 mg twice daily, for moderate-to-severe alopecia areata. TCRbeta CDR3 regions were amplified by immunoSEQ multiplex PCR with 35 Vbeta forward and 13 Jbeta reverse primers. Patients received tofacitinib for 6 to 18 months and were then followed off drug for 6 months to check for delayed response and recurrence. The study used high-throughput TCRbeta sequencing to examine T cell clonal expansion in alopecia areata, in both the C3H/HeJ mouse model and human patients. In humans, TCRbeta sequencing was performed on scalp tissue and on sorted CD4+ and CD8+ peripheral blood T cells from healthy controls and from patients with patchy or totalis/universalis alopecia areata. Scalp clonality was compared among normal scalp (n=4), patchy alopecia areata scalp (n=8), and alopecia totalis/universalis scalp (n=8). The RNA source kit depended on sample type: the PAXgene miRNA kit for fixed scalp, the miRNeasy kit for PBMCs, and the RNeasy kit for mouse skin. In treated patients, disease severity was measured using the SALT score, which gives the percentage of scalp surface area affected. Biopsies were taken from tofacitinib-treated patients at baseline and at 4 and 24 weeks of treatment, and a later scalp biopsy was taken in several of the tofacitinib-treated patients. What the authors observed across the whole study: Because the treated cohort was small and had just a single nonresponder, larger studies are needed to establish links between baseline CD8+ expansion and response. Compared with normal scalp, lesional scalp, particularly in alopecia totalis/universalis, had higher clonality and more expanded CD8+ clones, which suggests antigenic drive. Shared TCR sequences between patients were less evident than in mice, which may be partly attributable to HLA diversity in the patient population. Many expanded lesional clones were found to persist in scalp and blood during tofacitinib treatment, and relapse after treatment cessation may be partly explained by this persistence. Unlike mouse skin, where gammadelta T cells dominate, normal human skin contains resident alphabeta T cells that get sequenced too, which complicates analysis of the scalp TCR repertoire. With tofacitinib, both scalp clonality and the number of expanded CD8+ clones among the top 100 scalp clones went down significantly.

Receptors were amplified or captured by the immunoSEQ multiplex PCR assay. RNA was extracted from all samples and reverse transcribed into cDNA as template for TCR sequencing. First-strand cDNA was synthesized with SuperScript III using a 2:1 mix of oligo-dT and random hexamers. Amplification bias was assessed with a synthetic immune receptor repertoire, and residual bias was removed computationally. Regarding the original processing steps: Raw reads were preprocessed to remove errors, and CDR3 was defined according to IMGT conventions as the region from the conserved cysteine to phenylalanine. Clonality was computed by normalizing Shannon entropy by log2 of the number of productive unique TCRs and subtracting the result from 1. Scalp TCRbeta sequences were cross-referenced with sorted blood CD4 and CD8 repertoires so that the CD4 or CD8 identity of scalp clones could be inferred. The clones in this table, taken by TCRdb from immuneACCESS, are in-frame only. Not every clone is retained; where verified, under half of the shortfall comes from an unresolved V gene, and the cause of the rest is unknown. V and J calls plus clone size are reproduced from that table; the DNA served to infer D and trimming. The sample has about 220,000 clones on record, more than 45% of them singletons. Jointly, the top ten make up roughly 1.6% of the sample.

The receptor comes from a human donor with alopecia areata. Source: CD4+ T cells sorted from blood, taken at week 4, from a patient treated with tofacitinib.

The sequence in DNA is TGTGCCACCTCGGACTTCGCGTCTCTTCAGTACTTC. This sequence encodes CATSDFASLQYF. The receptor chain draws on TRBV19 and TRBJ2-4; TRBD2 is perhaps the D gene, given 5 matching bases. CDR1 LNHDA and CDR2 SQIVND are derived from the germline V gene (reference sequence). Taken from cysteine to phenylalanine, the CDR3 has 12 residues. Only CDR3 DNA remains: 36 bases, in frame from the first base. Trimming removed 10 bases from V and 11 bases from J, leaving 18 bases between the germline ends.